One T cell receptor (beta chain) is described in this entry. The data originate from a study of blood T cell repertoires in COVID-19. Study as a whole: Material from acute and convalescent COVID-19 was sourced from the United States, Italy and Spain. The analysed material was cDNA or gDNA that came from T cells, B-cell-depleted T cells, or PBMCs.

Seattle cases were enrolled at active infection and followed longitudinally. Germline V gene data show CDR1 as MNHEY and CDR2 as SVGAGI. CDR3 size: 13 residues. Trimming at V came to 7 bases and at J to 4 bases, leaving 5 bases not matched to a gene. Per the original methods: Estimation of nucleated cell counts relied on the amplification of reference gene primers. The assay was immunoSEQ multiplex PCR, and TCRdb's table has in-frame clones only and misses some. The DNA was the basis for D and trimming; V, J and clone size are from that table. The sample carries just under 350,000 clones, around 87% recorded once.

The receptor's source is a woman aged 50 to 60 with COVID-19, enrolled during active disease. The gene calls are TRBV6-5 and TRBJ2-5, with 8 bases that match TRBD1. Material for sequencing was peripheral blood. CDR3 nucleotide sequence: TGTGCCAGCACTGGACAGGGAGGAGAGACCCAGTACTTC. Translated: CASTGQGGETQYF.